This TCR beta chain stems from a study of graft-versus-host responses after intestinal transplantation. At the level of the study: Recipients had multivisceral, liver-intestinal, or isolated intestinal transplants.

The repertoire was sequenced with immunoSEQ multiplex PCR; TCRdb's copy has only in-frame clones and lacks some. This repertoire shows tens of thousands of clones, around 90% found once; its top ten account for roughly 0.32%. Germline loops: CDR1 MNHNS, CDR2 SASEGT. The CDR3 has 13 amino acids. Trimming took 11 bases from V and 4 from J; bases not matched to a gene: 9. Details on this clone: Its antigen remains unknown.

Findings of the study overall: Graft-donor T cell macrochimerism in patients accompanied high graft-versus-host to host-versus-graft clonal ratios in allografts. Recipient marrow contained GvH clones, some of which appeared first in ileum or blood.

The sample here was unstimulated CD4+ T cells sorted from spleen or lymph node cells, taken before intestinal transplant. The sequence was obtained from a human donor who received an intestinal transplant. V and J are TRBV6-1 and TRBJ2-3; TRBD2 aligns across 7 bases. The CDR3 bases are TGTGCCGGACGGACTAGTAGGGCAGATACGCAGTATTTT. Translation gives CAGRTSRADTQYF.